The 25 T cell receptor beta chains below were found in one sample sequenced in a study of Ad26.COV2.S vaccination and SARS-CoV-2 variants. Profiled with immunoSEQ multiplex PCR; TCRdb holds only in-frame clones, not every one. The table includes more than 120,000 clones, just over 85% detected once. Sequencing was performed on peripheral blood, taken after recovery from COVID-19. The receptors stem from a human donor who had recovered from COVID-19.

This clone occurred once. V is TRBV5-1 and J is TRBJ2-5; weak D call: TRBD2 (7 bases). V was shortened by 0 bases and J by 9 bases, with 24 bases between the two germline ends. The CDR3 contains 17 residues. Germline assignment: CDR1 SGHRS and CDR2 YFSETQ. The CDR3 here is CASSLDLPGGPGSAQYF. CDR3 sequence (DNA): TGCGCCAGCAGCTTGGACCTACCGGGGGGCCCCGGATCTGCCCAGTACTTC.

The chain recombines TRBV30 with TRBJ1-3; maybe TRBD1 (5 bases). The CDR3 covers 17 residues. Germline values: CDR1 GTSNPN, CDR2 SVGIG (reference sequence). Trimming took off 2 bases at V and 6 bases at J, with 23 bases between the two ends. This CDR3 reads CAWSFPRAGRGANTIYF. Here the CDR3 DNA reads TGTGCCTGGAGTTTTCCCCGGGCAGGGCGAGGGGCAAACACCATATATTTT. Supplemented by reference TRBV30 and TRBJ1-3, the full variable domain reads SQTIHQWPATLVQPVGSPLSLECTVEGTSNPNLYWYRQAAGRGLQLLFYSVGIGQISSEVPQNLSASRPQDRQFILSSKKLLLSDSGFYLCAWSFPRAGRGANTIYFGEGSWLTVV.

V and J are TRBV10-3 and TRBJ1-2; 7 nucleotides agree with TRBD1. The V gene end was trimmed by 11 bases and the J gene end by 6 bases; junction bases not matched to a gene: 12. The CDR3 covers 13 residues. CDR1 ENHRY and CDR2 SYGVKD come from the germline V gene. This CDR3 reads CAASEGARDGYTF. Here the CDR3 DNA reads TGTGCCGCGTCGGAGGGGGCTCGGGATGGCTACACCTTC.

The chain links TRBV27 to TRBJ2-7; 7 bases agree with TRBD1. The V gene end was trimmed by 2 bases and the J gene end by 3 bases; junction bases not matched to a gene: 7. CDR1 MNHEY and CDR2 SMNVEV come from the germline V gene (reference sequence). The CDR3 covers 15 residues. In nucleotides, the CDR3 is TGTGCCAGCAGTTTACAAGGGGGCGATAACTACGAGCAGTACTTC. Protein: CASSLQGGDNYEQYF.

The DNA for the CDR3 is TGTGCCAGCAGTTCTTATCAGACAGGGCGACGAGAGACCCAGTACTTC. It encodes CASSSYQTGRRETQYF. This chain joins TRBV27 and TRBJ2-5, with 7 bases fitting TRBD1. Germline V gene lookup returns CDR1 MNHEY and CDR2 SMNVEV (reference sequence). Trimming took 4 bases from V and 4 from J; bases not matched to a gene: 12. This CDR3 has 16 residues.

The chain carries TRBV4-3 and TRBJ2-3, with 10 bases fitting TRBD2. V shed 1 base, J shed 1 base, and the junction held 2 bases outside the gene matches. Germline assignment: CDR1 LGHNA and CDR2 YSLEER. The CDR3 sequence is 16 residues long. CDR3 in DNA: TGCGCCAGCAGCCAAGCCCTAGCGGGAGGCACAGATACGCAGTATTTT. It yields the protein CASSQALAGGTDTQYF.

The chain has TRBV7-2 and TRBJ1-6; TRBD1 matches at 9 bases. CDR3 length: 15 residues. Germline values: CDR1 SGHTA, CDR2 FQGNSA. V was clipped by 3 bases and J by 10 bases; unmatched bases: 7. CDR3 in amino acids: CASSFLQGAGSPLHF. Here the CDR3 DNA reads TGTGCCAGCAGCTTCCTACAGGGGGCAGGATCACCCCTCCACTTT.

V is TRBV5-4 and J is TRBJ1-2; 9 bases agree with TRBD1. Trimming took 7 bases from V and 4 from J; bases not matched to a gene: 11. CDR1 SGHNT and CDR2 YYREEE come from the germline V gene (reference sequence). The CDR3 loop spans 15 amino acids. CDR3 sequence reads: CASLYFGTGSYGYTF. Here the CDR3 DNA reads TGTGCCAGCCTATATTTCGGGACAGGGTCCTATGGCTACACCTTC.

The chain joins TRBV30 to TRBJ2-1; 7 bases align to TRBD2. CDR1 is GTSNPN, CDR2 SVGIG, per germline (reference sequence). This CDR3 is built from 13 residues. Trimming at V came to 4 bases and at J to 5 bases, leaving 5 bases not matched to a gene. The CDR3: CAWTGTTHNEQFF. CDR3 DNA sequence: TGTGCCTGGACCGGGACTACCCACAATGAGCAGTTCTTC.

V gene TRBV7-9 combines with J gene TRBJ2-5; the match to TRBD1 covers 7 bases. The ends lost 5 bases at V and 2 bases at J; junction bases unmatched: 11. Germline CDR1 reads SEHNR; CDR2 reads FQNEAQ (reference sequence). The CDR3 consists of 16 residues. The CDR3 sequence is CASSPFRQGGQETQYF. DNA for the CDR3: TGTGCCAGCAGCCCATTTCGACAGGGTGGGCAAGAGACCCAGTACTTC. Full variable domain (outside the CDR3, taken from reference TRBV7-9 and TRBJ2-5): DTGVSQNPRHKITKRGQNVTFRCDPISEHNRLYWYRQTLGQGPEFLTYFQNEAQLEKSRLLSDRFSAERPKGSFSTLEIQRTEQGDSAMYLCASSPFRQGGQETQYFGPGTRLLVL.

The gene calls are TRBV7-9 and TRBJ1-4; weak D call: TRBD1 (5 bases). Trimming shortened V by 7 bases and J by 8 bases, and 20 bases separated the two germline ends. The CDR3 spans 15 residues. Germline assignment: CDR1 SEHNR and CDR2 FQNEAQ (reference sequence). CDR3 coding DNA: TGTGCCAGCAACGAGCCCGGGGACTCTCCGGAAAAACTGTTTTTT. This gives the protein CASNEPGDSPEKLFF.

This chain links TRBV28 with TRBJ2-7; TRBD2 is a possible D gene (6 bases). V lost 2 bases, J lost 0 bases, and 11 bases lay in between. Germline-derived CDR1 and CDR2 are MDHEN and SYDVKM. The CDR3 covers 15 residues. CDR3 protein: CASSLPGTPSYEQYF. The CDR3, as DNA: TGTGCCAGCAGTTTACCCGGGACTCCCTCCTACGAGCAGTACTTC.

The chain recombines TRBV5-4 with TRBJ2-2; TRBD1 or TRBD2 may be the D gene (6 bases each). The CDR3 length is 15 residues. Trimming pared 4 bases from V and 3 bases from J, leaving 13 bases between. In germline, CDR1 is SGHNT, CDR2 YYREEE (reference sequence). The CDR3 bases are TGTGCCAGCAGCGAAGGGGGGCGCGACACCGGGGAGCTGTTTTTT. This gives the protein CASSEGGRDTGELFF.

This chain uses TRBV7-2 with TRBJ2-2; no clear D gene. Germline CDR1 SGHTA, CDR2 FQGNSA. CDR3 size: 15 residues. V was clipped by 2 bases and J by 1 base, with 8 bases between them. The CDR3 loop reads CASSLRRLNTGELFF. The CDR3 DNA follows: TGTGCCAGCAGCTTACGCAGACTGAACACCGGGGAGCTGTTTTTT.

The chain is built from TRBV27 and TRBJ2-1, with 8 bases aligning to TRBD2. V gave up 5 bases and J gave up 6 bases; unmatched junction bases: 12. This CDR3 region has 16 residues. Germline CDR1 is MNHEY and CDR2 is SMNVEV (reference sequence). In DNA form, the CDR3 reads TGTGCCAGCAGTCTCACGACTCGTAGCGGGGTCAATGAGCAGTTCTTC. The encoded protein is CASSLTTRSGVNEQFF.

The CDR3 DNA reads as TGTGCCAGTAGTCTCTCAGGGGTGAAAGGGGAGCAGCCCCAGCATTTT. This gives the protein CASSLSGVKGEQPQHF. This chain links TRBV19 with TRBJ1-5; TRBD1 might be the D (6 bases). With 5 bases removed from V and 7 bases from J, the gap between germline ends came to 21 bases. CDR1 and CDR2 (germline): LNHDA, SQIVND (reference sequence). The CDR3 covers 16 residues. Complete variable domain (other parts from reference TRBV19 and TRBJ1-5): DGGITQSPKYLFRKEGQNVTLSCEQNLNHDAMYWYRQDPGQGLRLIYYSQIVNDFQKGDIAEGYSVSREKKESFPLTVTSAQKNPTAFYLCASSLSGVKGEQPQHFGDGTRLSIL.

The rearrangement joins TRBV28 to TRBJ1-6, with a tentative D call TRBD1 (6 bases). The CDR3 is made up of 13 amino acids. Germline values: CDR1 MDHEN, CDR2 SYDVKM. With 6 bases removed from V and 8 bases from J, the gap between germline ends came to 11 bases. CDR3 DNA: TGTGCCAGCAGATTACAGGGCCATTCACCCCTCCACTTT. Its translation: CASRLQGHSPLHF. The full variable domain, with the rest looked up from reference TRBV28 and TRBJ1-6, is DVKVTQSSRYLVKRTGEKVFLECVQDMDHENMFWYRQDPGLGLRLIYFSYDVKMKEKGDIPEGYSVSREKKERFSLILESASTNQTSMYLCASRLQGHSPLHFGNGTRLTVT.

The chain has TRBV29-1 and TRBJ2-7; the match to TRBD1 covers 7 bases. The CDR3 extends over 16 amino acids. Germline CDR1 reads SQVTM; CDR2 reads ANQGSEA. J lost 0 bases, V lost 1 base, and 9 bases had no gene match. CDR3 region: CSVEGRKGASSYEQYF. CDR3 coding DNA: TGCAGCGTTGAAGGGCGTAAGGGGGCGAGCTCCTACGAGCAGTACTTC.

The chain combines TRBV10-2 with TRBJ2-1; D is perhaps TRBD2 (6 bases). Germline-derived CDR1 and CDR2 are WSHSY and SAAADI. V lost 9 bases, J lost 1 base, and 13 bases lay in between. CDR3 length: 14 residues. In DNA form, the CDR3 reads TGCGCCAGTCTATCCCGGGGGTCCTACAATGAGCAGTTCTTC. This codes for CASLSRGSYNEQFF.

J is TRBJ2-6 and V is TRBV18; D possibly corresponds to TRBD1 (6 bases). Looked up from germline, CDR1 is KGHSH and CDR2 is LQKENI. CDR3 length: 15 residues. Deletions cut 6 bases from V and 1 base from J, with 10 bases between. CDR3 sequence (DNA): TGTGCCAGCTCGGTGGGGGCGTCTGGGGCCAACGTCCTGACTTTC. It specifies CASSVGASGANVLTF. The full variable domain, in which reference TRBV18 and TRBJ2-6 provide the parts outside the CDR3, is NAGVMQNPRHLVRRRGQEARLRCSPMKGHSHVYWYRQLPEEGLKFMVYLQKENIIDESGMPKERFSAEFPKEGPSILRIQQVVRGDSAAYFCASSVGASGANVLTFGAGSRLTVL.

J is TRBJ1-2 and V is TRBV11-2, with 7 bases matching TRBD1. This CDR3 contains 17 residues. Germline CDR1 reads SGHAT; CDR2 reads FQNNGV. V was pared by 4 bases and J by 4 bases, with 15 bases of the junction left unmatched. The CDR3 DNA is TGTGCCAGCAGCTCCCTCGTCTCGAGACAGGGTCTCTATGGCTACACCTTC. Amino acids: CASSSLVSRQGLYGYTF.

This clone came up a few times. One end of the junction does not line up with germline, which may come from a read error. The chain is built from TRBV7-2 and TRBJ1-3; D ambiguous. CDR3 length: 15 residues. Per the germline V gene, CDR1 is SGHTA and CDR2 is FQGNSA. The CDR3 reads CASSLGMDHGSTIYF. The CDR3 nucleotides read TGTGCCAGCAGCCTGGGGATGGACCACGGAAGCACCATATATTTT. The full variable domain, in which reference TRBV7-2 and TRBJ1-3 provide the parts outside the CDR3, is GAGVSQSPSNKVTEKGKDVELRCDPISGHTALYWYRQSLGQGLEFLIYFQGNSAPDKSGLPSDRFSAERTGGSVSTLTIQRTQQEDSAVYLCASSLGMDHGSTIYFGEGSWLTVV.

V usage is TRBV19 and J usage is TRBJ2-1; 11 bases are a match to TRBD2. Germline V gene data show CDR1 as LNHDA and CDR2 as SQIVND (reference sequence). The J segment lost 3 bases and the V segment lost 4 bases, leaving 5 bases of the junction unmatched. This CDR3 region has 16 residues. CDR3 nucleotides: TGTGCCAGTAGTAGGGCTAGCGGGGGGTACTACAATGAGCAGTTCTTC. It translates to CASSRASGGYYNEQFF.

V gene TRBV30 combines with J gene TRBJ1-2; D is uncertain. V lost 1 base and J lost 5, with 5 bases in between. The V gene's germline CDR1 is GTSNPN and CDR2 SVGIG (reference sequence). The CDR3 sequence is 11 residues long. As DNA, the CDR3 is TGTGCCTGGAGTGCCCTTTATGGCTACACCTTC. Translated, it gives CAWSALYGYTF.

The CDR3 spells CASSLLYGGEGTQYF. In nucleotides, the CDR3 is TGTGCCAGCAGTTTATTGTACGGGGGGGAAGGGACCCAGTACTTC. The chain couples TRBV28 to TRBJ2-5; 8 nucleotides line up with TRBD2. Germline assignment: CDR1 MDHEN and CDR2 SYDVKM. The CDR3 consists of 15 residues. J lost 7 bases, V lost 1 base, and 8 bases had no gene match.